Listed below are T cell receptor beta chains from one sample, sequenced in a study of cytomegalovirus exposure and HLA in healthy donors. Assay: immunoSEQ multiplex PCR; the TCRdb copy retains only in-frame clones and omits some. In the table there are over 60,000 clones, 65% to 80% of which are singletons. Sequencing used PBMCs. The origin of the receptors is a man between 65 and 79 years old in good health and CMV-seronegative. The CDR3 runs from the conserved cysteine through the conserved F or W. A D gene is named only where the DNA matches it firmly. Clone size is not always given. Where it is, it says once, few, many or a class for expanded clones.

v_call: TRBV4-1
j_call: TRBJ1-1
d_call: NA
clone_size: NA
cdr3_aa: CASSQDLRTGITEAFF
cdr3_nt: TGCGCCAGCAGCCAAGATCTCCGCACAGGGATCACTGAAGCTTTCTTT

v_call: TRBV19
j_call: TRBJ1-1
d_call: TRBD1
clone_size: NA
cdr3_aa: CASTLKLGQGRATEAFF
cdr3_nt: TGTGCCAGTACCCTCAAACTTGGACAGGGGCGGGCCACTGAAGCTTTCTTT

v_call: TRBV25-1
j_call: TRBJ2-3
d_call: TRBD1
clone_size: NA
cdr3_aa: CASSPGQGRRGLTDTQYF
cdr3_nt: TGTGCCAGCAGCCCAGGACAGGGGCGAAGAGGGCTCACAGATACGCAGTATTTT

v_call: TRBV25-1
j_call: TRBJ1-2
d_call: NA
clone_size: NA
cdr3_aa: CASSDGTFYGYTF
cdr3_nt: TGTGCCAGCAGTGATGGGACTTTTTATGGCTACACCTTC

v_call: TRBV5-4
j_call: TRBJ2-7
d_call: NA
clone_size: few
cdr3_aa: CASSLGGQGPYEQYF
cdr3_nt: TGTGCCAGCAGCTTGGGTGGACAAGGACCCTACGAGCAGTACTTC

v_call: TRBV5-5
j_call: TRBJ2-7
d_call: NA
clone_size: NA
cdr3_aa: CASSLDSGSYEQYF
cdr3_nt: TGTGCCAGCAGCTTGGACTCGGGTTCCTACGAGCAGTACTTC

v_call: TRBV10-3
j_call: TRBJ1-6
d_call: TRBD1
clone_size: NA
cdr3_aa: CATAVEGAKNSPLHF
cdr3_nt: TGTGCCACCGCGGTGGAGGGGGCGAAGAATTCACCCCTCCACTTT

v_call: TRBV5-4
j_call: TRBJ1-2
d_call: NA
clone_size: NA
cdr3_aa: CASSFGKNYGYTF
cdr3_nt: TGTGCCAGCAGCTTCGGGAAGAACTATGGCTACACCTTC

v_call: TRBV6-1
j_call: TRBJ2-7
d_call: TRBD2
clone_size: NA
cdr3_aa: CASSEAAGGNYEQYF
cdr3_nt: TGTGCCAGCAGTGAAGCCGCGGGAGGCAACTACGAGCAGTACTTC

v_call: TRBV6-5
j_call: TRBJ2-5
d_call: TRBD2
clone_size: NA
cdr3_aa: CASSPGTRQETQYF
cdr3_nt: TGTGCCAGCAGTCCCGGGACTAGGCAAGAGACCCAGTACTTC

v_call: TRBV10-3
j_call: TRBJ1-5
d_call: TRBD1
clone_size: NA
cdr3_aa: CAISRQGANLGQPQHF
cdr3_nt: TGTGCCATCAGTAGACAGGGGGCAAATTTGGGTCAGCCCCAGCATTTT

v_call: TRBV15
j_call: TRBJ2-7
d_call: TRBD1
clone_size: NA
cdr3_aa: CATSSVRGLSYEQYF
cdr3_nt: TGTGCCACCAGCAGTGTAAGGGGGCTATCCTACGAGCAGTACTTC

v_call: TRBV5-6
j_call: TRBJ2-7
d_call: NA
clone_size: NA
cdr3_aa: CASSLDPYRSSSYEQYF
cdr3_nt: TGTGCCAGCAGCTTGGATCCCTACAGGTCGAGCTCCTACGAGCAGTACTTC

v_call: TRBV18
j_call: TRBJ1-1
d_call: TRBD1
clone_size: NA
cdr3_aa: CASSPGQGSNTEAFF
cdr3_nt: TGTGCCAGCTCACCCGGACAGGGTTCGAACACTGAAGCTTTCTTT

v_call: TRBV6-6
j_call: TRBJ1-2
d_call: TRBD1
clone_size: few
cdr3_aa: CASSPGGIGYTF
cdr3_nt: TGTGCCAGCAGTCCAGGGGGCATAGGCTACACCTTC

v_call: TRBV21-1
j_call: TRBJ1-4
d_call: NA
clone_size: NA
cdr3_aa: CASYATGTGDEKLFF
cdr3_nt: TGTGCCAGCTATGCCACCGGGACAGGGGATGAAAAACTGTTTTTT